This is a list of T cell receptor beta chains from one sample in a study of T cells after yellow fever vaccination. TCRdb fed the 5' RACE reads into MiXCR, producing one record per CDR3 protein. The sample includes 110,000 to 150,000 distinct CDR3 sequences, less than 8.5% of them seen just once. Specimen: CD4+ T cells sorted from PBMCs, collected 10 days after the yellow fever booster vaccination. The source is a young man who received the YFV17D yellow fever vaccine. Both conserved end residues are part of each CDR3. D genes are given only for firm matches. Size is omitted from some rows. Given values are once, few, many or a class for expanded clones.

j_gene	d_gene	v_gene	abundance	CDR3nt	CDR3aa
TRBJ2-5	.	TRBV11-2	many	TGTGCCAGCAGCTTCCTCTCCGGTAGGGGAGAGACCCAGTACTTC	CASSFLSGRGETQYF
TRBJ2-1	.	TRBV7-2	many	TGTGCCAGCAGCCCGGAGGGCCCCCTCAACTACAATGAGCAGTTCTTC	CASSPEGPLNYNEQFF
TRBJ2-1	.	TRBV7-2	many	TGTGCCAGCAGCTTAGCGGGTGGGGATTACAATGAGCAGTTCTTC	CASSLAGGDYNEQFF
TRBJ2-5	.	TRBV20-1	many	TGCAGTGCCAGGGGGGAGCGGGCTTTACAAGAGACCCAGTACTTC	CSARGERALQETQYF
TRBJ2-7	TRBD1	TRBV6-5	many	TGTGCCAGCAGTTACTTGCAGGGGGCAAGGGAGCAGTACTTC	CASSYLQGAREQYF
TRBJ2-1	TRBD1	TRBV20-1	.	TGCAGTGCTTCCGGGGCCAGGGGGCAGTCCTACAATGAGCAGTTCTTC	CSASGARGQSYNEQFF
TRBJ2-5	TRBD2	TRBV6-1	few	TGTGCCAGCAGTGCGGGAGGCCGAGAGACCCAGTACTTC	CASSAGGRETQYF
TRBJ2-7	.	TRBV20-1	many	TGCAGTGCTAGAGCCGCGACAGATACTTACGAGCAGTACTTC	CSARAATDTYEQYF
TRBJ1-1	.	TRBV29-1	.	TGCAGCGCTCGAGGGGTAGGCCCTGAAGCTTTCTTT	CSARGVGPEAFF
TRBJ1-1	.	TRBV5-1	many	TGCGCCAGCAGCTCGTCCACTGAAGCTTTCTTT	CASSSSTEAFF
TRBJ1-5	TRBD1	TRBV30	.	TGTGCCTGGAGTGTACGTCACAGGGGCAAAAATAACAATCAGCCCCAGCATTTT	CAWSVRHRGKNNNQPQHF
TRBJ2-7	TRBD2	TRBV4-2	many	TGTGCCAGCAGCCGAAGTAGCGGGAGCCCGTCCTACGAGCAGTACTTC	CASSRSSGSPSYEQYF
TRBJ2-3	.	TRBV6-2/TRBV6-3	many	TGTGCCACCAACCGGGGCGTGGCAGATACGCAGTATTTT	CATNRGVADTQYF
TRBJ2-2	TRBD2	TRBV12-3/TRBV12-4	many	TGTGCCAGCAGTTCATCTAGCGGACTTATTAACACCGGGGAGCTGTTTTTT	CASSSSSGLINTGELFF
TRBJ1-1	.	TRBV9	few	TGTGCCAGCAGCGTAGGGCAGGGGCAGAACACTGAAGCTTTCTTT	CASSVGQGQNTEAFF
TRBJ2-1	TRBD2	TRBV27	many	TGTGCCAGCAGTTTGACTAGCGGGAGGGCCCGGAACTTC	CASSLTSGRARNF
TRBJ2-7	.	TRBV7-9	many	TGTGCCAGCAGCTTAGCGGGGACCTCCAACTACGAGCAGTACTTC	CASSLAGTSNYEQYF
TRBJ2-1	.	TRBV14	many	TGTGCCAGCAGCCACCTCTCTACCTACTACAATGAGCAGTTCTTC	CASSHLSTYYNEQFF
TRBJ2-1	.	TRBV9	few	TGTGCCAGCAGCGTAGGGGATGAGCAGTTCTTC	CASSVGDEQFF
TRBJ1-4	.	TRBV20-1	few	TGCAGTGCGTCCGGGAGCGGCGAAAAACTGTTTTTT	CSASGSGEKLFF
TRBJ2-7	.	TRBV4-3	many	TGCGCCAGCAGCCAAAGGGATCGGTCCTACGAGCAGTACTTC	CASSQRDRSYEQYF
TRBJ1-4	TRBD1	TRBV5-1	few	TGCGCCAGCAGCTTCCAGGGGGACACGGAAAAACTGTTTTTT	CASSFQGDTEKLFF
TRBJ1-2	.	TRBV28	many	TGTGCCAGCAGAGTTGGCGGGGCAGGGGCCCCCCTTGATGGCTACACCTTC	CASRVGGAGAPLDGYTF
TRBJ2-2	.	TRBV19	many	TGTGCCTCGACTCCCCCCAACACCGGGGAGCTGTTTTTT	CASTPPNTGELFF
TRBJ2-7	.	TRBV6-1	many	TGTGCCAGCAGTGAATCCCAGCTGGGGGAGCAGTACTTC	CASSESQLGEQYF
TRBJ2-7	TRBD2	TRBV6-2/TRBV6-3	many	TGTGCCAGCGCTAATTATCCGGGACTAGCCATCGAGCAGTACTTC	CASANYPGLAIEQYF
TRBJ2-1	.	TRBV7-2	many	TGTGCCAGCAGCTCGTGGGGAGGCAAGTCGCGTAATGAGCAGTTCTTC	CASSSWGGKSRNEQFF
TRBJ1-4	.	TRBV12-3/TRBV12-4	many	TGTGCCAGCAATCGAGGCTCACCAAATGAAAAACTGTTTTTT	CASNRGSPNEKLFF
TRBJ2-7	TRBD2	TRBV9	many	TGTGCCAGCAGCGTAGGGATTAGCGGGGTGTACGAGCAGTACTTC	CASSVGISGVYEQYF
TRBJ2-1	.	TRBV19	.	TGTGCCAGTAGTCAGGGCGGGGTTCGGGAGCAGTTCTTC	CASSQGGVREQFF
TRBJ2-7	TRBD2	TRBV7-2	many	TGTGCCAGCAGCCCAGGGTCGGGGCTAGCGGGCGCCGAGCAGTACTTC	CASSPGSGLAGAEQYF
TRBJ2-2	TRBD2	TRBV6-1	.	TGTGCCAGCAGAACCGGGACTAGCGGGGGGAACACCGGGGAGCTGTTTTTT	CASRTGTSGGNTGELFF
TRBJ2-7	.	TRBV11-1	many	TGTGCCAGCAGCTTACAGGGGATGAGCGAGCAGTACTTC	CASSLQGMSEQYF
TRBJ1-3	.	TRBV29-1	many	TGCAGCGTTGAGACCGGGCTCCAAGGAAACACCATATATTTT	CSVETGLQGNTIYF
TRBJ2-1	TRBD2	TRBV5-1	many	TGCGCCAGCAGCGGAATGGGGACTAGCGGGAGCTCCTACAATGAGCAGTTCTTC	CASSGMGTSGSSYNEQFF
TRBJ2-1	.	TRBV5-4	.	TGTGCCAGCAGGACGCTTGGGTCGGGAGCGGTTTACAATGAGCAGTTCTTC	CASRTLGSGAVYNEQFF
TRBJ2-4	TRBD2	TRBV7-2	few	TGTGCCAGCAGCCGAAGACTAGCGGAAAACATTCAGTACTTC	CASSRRLAENIQYF
TRBJ2-2	TRBD2	TRBV9	many	TGTGCCAGCAGGCCTAGCGGGGGGAACACCGGGGAGCTGTTTTTT	CASRPSGGNTGELFF
TRBJ1-1	TRBD1	TRBV20-1	many	TGCAGTGCTAGAGATATGGGACAGGGTGCTTTCTTT	CSARDMGQGAFF
TRBJ1-2	TRBD1	TRBV20-1	many	TGCAGTGTACCGGGACAGAGGGGCTATGGCTACACCTTC	CSVPGQRGYGYTF
TRBJ2-1	.	TRBV19	many	TGTGCCAGTAGTATAGTGTTGACCGGGCCCTCCTACAATGAGCAGTTCTTC	CASSIVLTGPSYNEQFF
TRBJ2-1	TRBD2	TRBV18	few	TGTGCCAGCTCACAACTTAGCGGGAGTGACCACAATGAGCAGTTCTTC	CASSQLSGSDHNEQFF
TRBJ2-7	.	TRBV7-2	many	TGTGCCAGCAGTACGGCAGGGACGTTGGGCGAGCAGTACTTC	CASSTAGTLGEQYF
TRBJ1-1	TRBD1	TRBV7-9	many	TGTGCCAGCAGCGAAGGACAGGGTCCGACGAACACTGAAGCTTTCTTT	CASSEGQGPTNTEAFF
TRBJ1-1	.	TRBV6-5	many	TGTGCCAGCAGTTACTCTGGACCTTACACTGAAGCTTTCTTT	CASSYSGPYTEAFF
TRBJ2-1	.	TRBV7-2	many	TGTGCCAGCAGCTTAGCAGAGCTCACCAATGAGCAGTTCTTC	CASSLAELTNEQFF
TRBJ2-1	TRBD2	TRBV20-1	few	TGCTGTGCTAGAGGGCCCCTAGCGGGAGTCTACAATGAGCAGTTCTTC	CCARGPLAGVYNEQFF
TRBJ2-7	TRBD2	TRBV5-1	many	TGCGCCAGCAGCTTGGTGGCGACTAGCCGCTCCTACGAGCAGTACTTC	CASSLVATSRSYEQYF